This T cell receptor (beta chain) originates from a study of blood T cell repertoires in COVID-19. Across the whole study: Samples taken during acute and convalescent COVID-19 were collected in the United States, Italy and Spain. PBMCs, B-cell-depleted T cells, or T cells were the source of the cDNA or gDNA that made up the material.

The germline V gene has CDR1 MDHEN and CDR2 SYDVKM. V trimming: 4 bases; J trimming: 4 bases; junction bases outside the gene matches: 9. The CDR3 is made up of 15 amino acids. In the original analysis: Reference gene primer amplification yielded estimated nucleated cell counts. The table came from immunoSEQ multiplex PCR; TCRdb's copy has only in-frame clones and leaves some out. V and J calls and clone size follow that table, whereas D and trimming were derived from the DNA. The repertoire consists of approximately 300,000 clones, with around nine tenths occurring once and the leading ten covering 5% to 5.5%. Before being deemed recovered, Cohort 3 donors had two negative PCRs, clearance, or symptom resolution.

The chain couples TRBV28 to TRBJ1-2, with 7 positions matching TRBD1. This receptor was taken from a man in his fifties or sixties who had recovered from COVID-19. The specimen sequenced was PBMCs or T cells enriched from blood (not recorded which). This CDR3 is CASSWKGAVGYGYTF. The CDR3 nucleotides are TGTGCCAGCAGTTGGAAGGGGGCAGTAGGCTATGGCTACACCTTC.